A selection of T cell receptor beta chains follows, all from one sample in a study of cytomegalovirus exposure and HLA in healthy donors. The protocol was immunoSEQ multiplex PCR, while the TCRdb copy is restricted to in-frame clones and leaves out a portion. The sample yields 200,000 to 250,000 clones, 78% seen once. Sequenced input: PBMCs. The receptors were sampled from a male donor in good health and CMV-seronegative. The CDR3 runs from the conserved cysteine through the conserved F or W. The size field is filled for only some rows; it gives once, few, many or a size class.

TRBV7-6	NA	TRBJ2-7	CASSRRGYEQYF
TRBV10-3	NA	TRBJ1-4	CAISAGRAEKLFF
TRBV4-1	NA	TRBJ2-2	CASSQEGTRTGELFF
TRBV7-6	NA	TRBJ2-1	CASSLLPSGRTVDEQFF
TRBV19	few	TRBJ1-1	CASRAGGWNTEAFF
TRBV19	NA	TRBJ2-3	CASRMTGGVADTQYF
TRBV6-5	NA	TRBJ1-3	CASSPDISGNTIYF
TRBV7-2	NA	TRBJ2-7	CASSFRAGGLDEQYF
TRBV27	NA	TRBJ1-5	CASSWSRGSNQPQHF
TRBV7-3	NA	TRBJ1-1	CASSANRAKNTEAFF
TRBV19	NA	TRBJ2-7	CASSVRAGEQYF
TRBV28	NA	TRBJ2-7	CASTSRGPLGEQYF
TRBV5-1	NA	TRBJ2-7	CASSMQGSYEQYF
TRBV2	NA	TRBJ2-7	CASRAAGGPRYEQYF
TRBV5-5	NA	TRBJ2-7	CASSFGRSEQYF
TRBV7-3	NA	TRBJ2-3	CASSPLRTNTDTQYF
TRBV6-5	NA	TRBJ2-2	CASRPGGRAGELFF
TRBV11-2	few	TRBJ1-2	CASSRSRTAYGYTF
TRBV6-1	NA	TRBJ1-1	CASTRTGTSWTEAFF
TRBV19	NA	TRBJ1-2	CASSIGGWRDGYTF
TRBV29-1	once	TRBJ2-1	CSGGQTGDEQFF
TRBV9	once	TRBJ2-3	CASSVRDSPADTQYF
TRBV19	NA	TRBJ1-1	CASSSKNTEAFF
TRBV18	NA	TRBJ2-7	CASSALSDRASSYEQYF
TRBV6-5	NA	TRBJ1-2	CASSYREGSYGYTF
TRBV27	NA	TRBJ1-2	CASSLSPGGNYGYTF
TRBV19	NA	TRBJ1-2	CASSISGQRGYTF
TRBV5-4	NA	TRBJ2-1	CASSHDGTVNEQFF
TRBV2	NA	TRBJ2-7	CASRTSGEYEQYF
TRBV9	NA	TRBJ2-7	CASSPRFSSYEQYF
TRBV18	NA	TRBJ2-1	CASSPRSTGYNEQFF
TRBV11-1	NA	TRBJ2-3	CASSRDPRGTDTQYF
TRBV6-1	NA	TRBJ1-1	CASKEGLNTEAFF
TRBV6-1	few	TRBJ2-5	CASSEASGKQETQYF
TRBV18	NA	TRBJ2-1	CASSPTSGRAYNEQFF
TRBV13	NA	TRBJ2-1	CASSQAAGAYNEQFF
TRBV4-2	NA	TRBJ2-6	CASSQDMASGANVLTF
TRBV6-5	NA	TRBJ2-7	CASSSIGGRVYEQYF
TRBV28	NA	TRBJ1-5	CASSLAGWGQPQHF
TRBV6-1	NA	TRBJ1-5	CASSALFAGDYSNQPQHF
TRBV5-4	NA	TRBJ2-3	CASSFRLAARPTDTQYF